Given below is one T cell receptor beta chain in context. This CDR3 region has 14 residues. Per the germline V gene, CDR1 is SGHDT and CDR2 is YYEEEE. V lost 3 bases and J 8 bases, leaving 15 bases between the germline ends. The data derive from a study of T cell changes during pregnancy in multiple sclerosis. Some clones are missing from TCRdb's copy, which holds only in-frame ones; the method was immunoSEQ multiplex PCR. The table lists under 60,000 clones, roughly 94% of them singletons. The receptor was derived from a female donor with multiple sclerosis, enrolled in a pregnancy study. The gene calls are TRBV5-6 and TRBJ1-5, with D possibly matching TRBD1 (5 bases). The specimen was CD4+ T cells from peripheral blood mononuclear cells, collected in the third trimester of pregnancy. The CDR3 here is CASSSPGRGKPQHF. In DNA form, the CDR3 reads TGTGCCAGCAGCTCCCCGGGGCGGGGGAAGCCCCAGCATTTT. The entire variable domain, with the rest obtained from reference TRBV5-6 and TRBJ1-5, is as follows: DAGVTQSPTHLIKTRGQQVTLRCSPKSGHDTVSWYQQALGQGPQFIFQYYEEEERQRGNFPDRFSGHQFPNYSSELNVNALLLGDSALYLCASSSPGRGKPQHFGDGTRLSIL.